This T cell receptor beta chain came from a study of blood T cells in healthy people across ages (dated by TCRdb to between 2014 and 2017). In the study overall: In model experiments, template switching captured roughly one uniquely barcoded TCR beta cDNA molecule for every two T cells. To avoid experimental bias, donors of different ages were distributed randomly across sequencing lanes. The donors were split into four age groups: young (average around 15 years), middle-aged (about 40), aged (roughly 65) and long-lived (about 82). The study measured age-related changes in TCR beta repertoire diversity using deep sequencing normalized with unique cDNA molecular identifiers. For two donors (one aged 18 to 30 and one aged 80 or older), the study analyzed two additional independent replicas of 1 million unique cDNA reads from the same blood draw. Study-level results and caveats: Compared with the aged group, the long-lived group had more naive CD4+ T cells, fewer expanded clones and increased TCR diversity, suggesting age selection. Observed TCR beta diversity per million T cells fell roughly linearly with age, and a significant reduction was already apparent by age roughly 40. Since profiling was done on bulk unsorted PBMCs, naive and antigen-experienced compartments could not be conclusively compared. Total diversity estimates from one million sequenced T cells were considered lower bounds and underestimates. Because donor CMV infection status was unknown, age-related changes in expanded clonotypes were potentially confounded. Observed TCR beta diversity correlated strongly with the percentage of naive T cells measured by flow cytometry.

The table lists this clonotype with a few counts. What antigen it recognizes has not been identified. No much larger clone is present one base from it, and per-base qualities are unavailable. The germline V and J ends show losses of 8 bases and 8 bases respectively, and no gene match explains 12 bases of the junction. CDR1 and CDR2, per the germline V gene, are LGHNA and YNFKEQ. CDR3 length: 14 amino acids, cysteine to phenylalanine. Just CDR3 DNA is preserved here, 42 bases in frame from base 1. Donors were about 36 systemically healthy Caucasian individuals from Russia aged roughly 6 to 95 years. Each donor gave 8 to 10 milliliters of peripheral blood, collected into EDTA-treated Vacutainer tubes. Ficoll-Paque density-gradient centrifugation was used to isolate PBMCs, with at least 7 million per sample. Total RNA, at least 5 micrograms per sample, was extracted from PBMCs with Trizol reagent. Naive CD45RAhigh/CD27high T cell percentages were measured by flow cytometry on a PBMC aliquot from every donor.

The library was obtained by 5' RACE. Sequencing instrument: Illumina HiSeq 2500. A second PCR of roughly 6 to 11 cycles was run with a J-beta primer mix and a sample-barcoded 5' primer. A unique molecular identifier was introduced onto each TCR beta cDNA molecule by a template-switch 5' adaptor carrying 12 random nucleotides. Each sample yielded at least 2.5 million CDR3-containing paired-end reads. The Mint cDNA synthesis kit, primed by a TRBC-specific oligonucleotide, was used to synthesize first-strand cDNA from all RNA. All cDNA was treated with uracil-DNA glycosylase and then went through a first 18-cycle PCR with the universal primers M1SS and BC2_uni_R. The published analysis was carried out like this. For normalization, 1 million high-quality reads, each with a distinct molecular identifier, were randomly selected from each sample. Reads with shared molecular identifiers were discarded instead of being binned into consensus sequences. MiTCR, set to a Q25 quality threshold and the strictest error-elimination algorithm, was used for CDR3 identification, clonotype clustering and error correction. A nonparametric unseen species model with Euler transformation was used to estimate lower-bound total TCR beta diversity. TCRdb passed the public sequencing reads through fastp at Q25 and MiXCR, retaining productive beta sequences. For every CDR3 protein sequence, its rows merge into one entry that carries the most common genes and DNA. These V and J calls originate from TCRdb's pipeline instead of the authors' own analysis. In all, the sample holds 700,000 to 950,000 distinct CDR3 sequences, and roughly 45% of those were seen once. The ten largest make up more than 20% of the sample.

Material: blood. The V and J segments used are TRBV4-2 and TRBJ2-1, with 7 central nucleotides matching TRBD2. This receptor was obtained from a woman in her sixties in good health. The CDR3 region has the sequence CASGPGGVEDEQFF. The nucleotide sequence is given as TGTGCCAGCGGGCCTGGGGGGGTGGAGGATGAGCAGTTCTTC.